This T cell receptor beta chain was identified in a study of blood T cell repertoires in COVID-19 (dated by TCRdb to 2020 to 2022). Broadly, across the study: The collaborator samples originated in the United States, Italy and Spain and spanned the acute and convalescent phases of COVID-19. A freely available public database, intended as a resource for researchers studying the immune response to SARS-CoV-2, is where the repertoires were released. Deeply sampled blood TCRbeta repertoires from subjects exposed to, actively infected with, or recovered from COVID-19 were included in the dataset. Where available, HLA class I and class II types were obtained from metadata supplied by the sample provider rather than from assay-based typing. The material from the prospective study consisted of cDNA or gDNA derived from T cells, B-cell-depleted T cells, or PBMCs. Nearly every sample came with metadata listing a de-identified subject ID, COVID-19 status, age in years and sex. Samples were obtained from the ongoing ImmuneRACE study (first 160 participants) and from 1,254 subjects provided by 6 global collaborators. The study at large found these results: The quantity of clinical and demographic metadata differed by source and by participant and was supplied without curation.

Whole blood was collected in K2EDTA tubes by collaborating institutions according to the institutions' own protocols. For TCRbeta analysis, collaborator samples were shipped as frozen whole blood, as isolated PBMCs, or as DNA extracted from either sample type. Cut back by 1 base and 8 bases, the V and J ends lie 17 bases apart. CDR1 and CDR2, per the germline V gene (reference sequence), are SEHNR and FQNEAQ. Inclusive of the bounding cysteine and phenylalanine, the CDR3 is 15 residues long. CDR3 DNA only is kept here, 45 bases in frame from base 1. TCRbeta CDR3 regions were amplified from genomic DNA using the immunoSEQ Assay, a bias-controlled multiplex PCR. Per the authors' processing: The number of nucleated cells in each sample was estimated by amplification of reference gene primers within the assay. To quantify the absolute abundance of each unique TCRbeta CDR3 rearrangement, sequence reads were collapsed and filtered. For each sample, productive Simpson clonality was calculated by taking the square root of Simpson's diversity index across productive rearrangements. Imported from immuneACCESS, the table was reduced by TCRdb to in-frame sequences with V and J called. These copies leave out some clones; in studies compared against another copy, an unresolved V gene accounts for under half, and the cause of the remainder is not known. The V and J calls and clone size are taken from that table; D and trimming were inferred from the DNA. The sample has about 100,000 clones on record, about 80% of them singletons. Of the sample, just over 4% is held by the ten largest clones.

With respect to this clone: This clone's antigen is unknown. Per-nucleotide qualities are absent, and no much larger clonotype sits a single base away.

The sequence is built from TRBV7-9 and TRBJ1-1; TRBD1 might be the D gene, on 6 matching bases. The sequenced sample consisted of peripheral blood. This TCR came from a woman in her seventies with acute or convalescent COVID-19. CDR3 loop: CASSLDSHRAREAFF. The bases read TGTGCCAGCAGCTTAGACTCCCACAGGGCCAGAGAAGCTTTCTTT.